A selection of T cell receptor beta chains follows, all from one sample in a study of OX40 agonist ivuxolimab in advanced cancers. Assay: immunoSEQ multiplex PCR; the TCRdb copy retains only in-frame clones and omits some. The profile shows fewer than 45,000 clones, around 80% of them singletons. The specimen comprised CD4+ or CD8+ T cells sorted from blood, sampled in a trial of the OX40 agonist ivuxolimab. These receptors all stem from an adult with an advanced solid tumor such as melanoma, head and neck, liver or kidney cancer. Each CDR3 is given without its conserved first and last residue. Fields, in order: J gene, clone size, V gene, CDR3 protein. Expanded clones get a size class; other rows say once, few or many, or leave the size out.

j_call: TRBJ2-7
clone_size: few
v_call: TRBV19
cdr3_aa: ASSDLPGQGVKSYEQY

j_call: TRBJ2-3
clone_size: once
v_call: TRBV2
cdr3_aa: ASSALRDGDTQY

j_call: TRBJ1-3
clone_size: NA
v_call: TRBV29-1
cdr3_aa: SVAGSVVGNTIY

j_call: TRBJ1-3
clone_size: NA
v_call: TRBV29-1
cdr3_aa: SVELPGMGNTIY

j_call: TRBJ2-5
clone_size: NA
v_call: TRBV7-9
cdr3_aa: VSSSGTPGPQY

j_call: TRBJ2-3
clone_size: NA
v_call: TRBV7-9
cdr3_aa: ASSSTGLDTQY

j_call: TRBJ1-2
clone_size: few
v_call: TRBV30
cdr3_aa: AWSVGQEVYT

j_call: TRBJ1-1
clone_size: NA
v_call: TRBV5-1
cdr3_aa: ASSRQDGNTEAF

j_call: TRBJ1-1
clone_size: NA
v_call: TRBV10-2
cdr3_aa: ASSEPRMGQGARTEAF

j_call: TRBJ2-1
clone_size: NA
v_call: TRBV5-1
cdr3_aa: ASSLGAYAVPSYNEQF

j_call: TRBJ2-3
clone_size: NA
v_call: TRBV9
cdr3_aa: ASSEGLRDTQY

j_call: TRBJ2-7
clone_size: NA
v_call: TRBV11-3
cdr3_aa: ASSTSTGYEQY

j_call: TRBJ2-3
clone_size: NA
v_call: TRBV4-2
cdr3_aa: ASSQRGGDTQY

j_call: TRBJ2-1
clone_size: NA
v_call: TRBV25-1
cdr3_aa: ASSDTGEVNNEQF

j_call: TRBJ2-1
clone_size: NA
v_call: TRBV4-3
cdr3_aa: ASSRQTGEEQF

j_call: TRBJ2-1
clone_size: few
v_call: TRBV5-1
cdr3_aa: ASKAVNRNNEQF

j_call: TRBJ2-5
clone_size: NA
v_call: TRBV7-9
cdr3_aa: ASSPAVRDLKTQY

j_call: TRBJ2-2
clone_size: NA
v_call: TRBV11-3
cdr3_aa: ASSGGPGVDTGELF

j_call: TRBJ2-2
clone_size: once
v_call: TRBV9
cdr3_aa: ASSDTGGPLTGELF

j_call: TRBJ1-1
clone_size: NA
v_call: TRBV30
cdr3_aa: AWSWGGEAF

j_call: TRBJ1-3
clone_size: NA
v_call: TRBV5-1
cdr3_aa: ASSFGASGNTIY

j_call: TRBJ1-6
clone_size: NA
v_call: TRBV20-1
cdr3_aa: SAPIGELFH

j_call: TRBJ1-5
clone_size: NA
v_call: TRBV10-1
cdr3_aa: ASLHNKTGGGQPQH

j_call: TRBJ1-1
clone_size: NA
v_call: TRBV15
cdr3_aa: ATSRHPPNTEAF

j_call: TRBJ1-2
clone_size: NA
v_call: TRBV2
cdr3_aa: ASKELGGETYGYT

j_call: TRBJ2-3
clone_size: once
v_call: TRBV7-6
cdr3_aa: ASSLGLGTDTQY

j_call: TRBJ1-2
clone_size: NA
v_call: TRBV4-3
cdr3_aa: ASSPRQGEGYGYT

j_call: TRBJ2-7
clone_size: NA
v_call: TRBV5-1
cdr3_aa: ASSLTGIPNEQY

j_call: TRBJ1-2
clone_size: NA
v_call: TRBV29-1
cdr3_aa: SVDFQENYGYT

j_call: TRBJ2-2
clone_size: NA
v_call: TRBV6-1
cdr3_aa: ASSPNLGNTGELF

j_call: TRBJ2-1
clone_size: NA
v_call: TRBV11-3
cdr3_aa: ASSLVHGWYNEQF

j_call: TRBJ1-2
clone_size: NA
v_call: TRBV5-1
cdr3_aa: ASSLGDYGYT

j_call: TRBJ2-7
clone_size: once
v_call: TRBV4-1
cdr3_aa: ASSQVVDSYEQY

j_call: TRBJ2-3
clone_size: NA
v_call: TRBV19
cdr3_aa: ASSMGGGIDTQY

j_call: TRBJ2-7
clone_size: NA
v_call: TRBV7-2
cdr3_aa: ASSDRLAGGGYEQY

j_call: TRBJ1-1
clone_size: NA
v_call: TRBV6-6
cdr3_aa: ASSNGQGIEAF

j_call: TRBJ2-7
clone_size: NA
v_call: TRBV5-6
cdr3_aa: ASSRTAAYEQY

j_call: TRBJ2-3
clone_size: NA
v_call: TRBV4-3
cdr3_aa: ASSQDGASGGFDTQY

j_call: TRBJ1-2
clone_size: NA
v_call: TRBV27
cdr3_aa: ASRPGVGYGYT

j_call: TRBJ1-5
clone_size: NA
v_call: TRBV5-5
cdr3_aa: ASSWTPSSNQPQH

j_call: TRBJ1-2
clone_size: NA
v_call: TRBV30
cdr3_aa: AWRKPTGFYGYT

j_call: TRBJ1-1
clone_size: NA
v_call: TRBV7-9
cdr3_aa: ASSLVLNTEAF

j_call: TRBJ2-3
clone_size: few
v_call: TRBV7-2
cdr3_aa: ASSLLDFADTQY

j_call: TRBJ2-3
clone_size: NA
v_call: TRBV19
cdr3_aa: ASKGVPSTDTQY

j_call: TRBJ2-7
clone_size: NA
v_call: TRBV14
cdr3_aa: ASSSGFYKQY

j_call: TRBJ2-1
clone_size: NA
v_call: TRBV11-2
cdr3_aa: ASSPGTGRRNEQF

j_call: TRBJ1-2
clone_size: NA
v_call: TRBV5-4
cdr3_aa: ASSPRGTPSYSHYGYT

j_call: TRBJ1-1
clone_size: medium-sized
v_call: TRBV4-1
cdr3_aa: ASSRGQTKNTEAF

j_call: TRBJ2-3
clone_size: NA
v_call: TRBV5-4
cdr3_aa: ASSPPGGTGTDTQY

j_call: TRBJ2-1
clone_size: NA
v_call: TRBV19
cdr3_aa: ASSIDGTSGSEGANEQF

j_call: TRBJ2-1
clone_size: NA
v_call: TRBV11-2
cdr3_aa: ASSLVAWTYNEQF

j_call: TRBJ1-2
clone_size: NA
v_call: TRBV7-2
cdr3_aa: ASSLGPRGDGYT

j_call: TRBJ1-2
clone_size: NA
v_call: TRBV4-3
cdr3_aa: ASSPLDSTNYGYT